The clone carrying this T cell receptor (beta chain) was counted only a few times. The antigen is unknown. TCRdb recomputed calls from the 5' RACE reads with MiXCR, one row per CDR3 protein. The sample has around 1.7 million distinct CDR3 sequences, around a third seen once; the top ten hold about 0.3%. The data were taken from a study of identical twins. V was pared by 2 bases and J by 4 bases, with 18 bases between. This CDR3 contains 17 residues. Study observations and caveats: Alpha sequences that were out-of-frame and twin-shared showed an excess of low generation probability.

The chain is built from TRBV12-3 or TRBV12-4 and TRBJ2-1, with a weak D call TRBD1 (6 bases). Sequenced material: cord blood. The TCR originated in a newborn girl in good health. CDR3 region: CASSLSWGFRGYNEQFF. CDR3 DNA: TGTGCCAGCAGTTTATCTTGGGGTTTCAGGGGATACAATGAGCAGTTCTTC.